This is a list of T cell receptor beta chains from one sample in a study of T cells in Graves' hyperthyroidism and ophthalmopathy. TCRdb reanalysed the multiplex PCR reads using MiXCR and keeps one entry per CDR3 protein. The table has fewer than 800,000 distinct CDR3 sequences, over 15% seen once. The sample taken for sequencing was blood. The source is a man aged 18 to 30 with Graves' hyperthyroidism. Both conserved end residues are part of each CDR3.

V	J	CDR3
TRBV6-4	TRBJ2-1	CASSASQGDSQFF
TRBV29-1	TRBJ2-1	CSAGLAGDNEQFF
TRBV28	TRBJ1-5	CASSKGDWSQPQHF
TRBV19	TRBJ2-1	CASSIDERSSYNEQFF
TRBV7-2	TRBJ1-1	CASSLGVSVGAEAFF
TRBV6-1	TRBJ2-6	CASTPVSGANVLTF
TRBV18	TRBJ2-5	CASSPRQGETQYF
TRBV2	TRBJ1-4	CASTRTGGEEKLFF
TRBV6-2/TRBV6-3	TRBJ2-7	CASRGSGRAYEQYF
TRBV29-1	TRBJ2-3	CSVPESVIADTQYF
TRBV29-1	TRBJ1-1	CSVERTGVLTEAFF
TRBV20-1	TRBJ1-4	CSARDRGFNEKLFF
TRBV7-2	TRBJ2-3	CASSLIGEWAGGPLGTDTQYF
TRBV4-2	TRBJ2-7	CASSQDKGDEQYF
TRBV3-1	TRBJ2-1	CASSQLAGGEQFF
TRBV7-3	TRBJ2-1	CASSPTSGHNEQFF
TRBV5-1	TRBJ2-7	CASSPGRDLGYYEQYF
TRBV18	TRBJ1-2	CASSAMTGGEYGYTF
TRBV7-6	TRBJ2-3	CASSYPAGLGSDTQYF
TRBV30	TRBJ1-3	CAWSSMGAGNTIYF
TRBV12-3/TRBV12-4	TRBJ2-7	CASSPDGGSPYEQYF
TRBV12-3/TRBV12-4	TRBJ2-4	CASTREFKNIQYF
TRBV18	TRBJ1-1	CASSPWSHTEAFF
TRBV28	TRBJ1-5	CASSFRRVEQPQHF
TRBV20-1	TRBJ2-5	CSAPAAGRGKETQYF
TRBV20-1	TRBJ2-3	CSARETTSALFHTQYF
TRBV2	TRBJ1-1	CASSERTDEVNTEAFF
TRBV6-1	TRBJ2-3	CASSAITGFGTDTQYF
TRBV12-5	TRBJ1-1	CASASGPEAFF
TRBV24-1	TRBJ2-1	CATSDLPGREQFF
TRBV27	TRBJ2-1	CASSEAGGYHNEQFF
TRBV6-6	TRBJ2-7	CASSYPKGLAGVIYEQYF
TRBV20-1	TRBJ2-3	CSARERQLTDTQYF
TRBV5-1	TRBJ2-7	CASSRTSGTTYEQYF
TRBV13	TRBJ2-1	CASSLGGQGAREQFF